The sequence of this T cell receptor beta chain was determined in a study of shared clonotypes between healthy human individuals. Study as a whole: Those who served as donors were a couple of women and a few men between the ages of 18 and 49. A donor's plate count was three for CD4 naive and three for CD4 memory; CD8 naive had two and CD8 memory one.

Profiled with immunoSEQ multiplex PCR; TCRdb holds only in-frame clones, not every one. The sample includes about 2 million clones, roughly 94% of them seen just once. Findings and limits, study-wide: A handful of donors had 4% to 6.5% of their naive CD4 clonotypes in common.

CDR1 and CDR2 from the germline V gene are SNHLY and FYNNEI. V shed 5 bases and J shed 7 bases, with 12 bases lying between them. The CDR3 is 12 amino acids. With regard to this clone: Its antigen is as yet unknown.

The sample comprised naive CD4+ T cells sorted from blood. The sample's subset: CD45RA+ positively selected. The receptor was isolated from a man younger than 30 in good health. This sequence joins TRBV2 and TRBJ2-7; D could derive from TRBD1 or TRBD2 (5 bases each). The CDR3 sequence: CASSRGQGEQYF. CDR3 DNA sequence: TGTGCCAGCAGTCGGGGCCAGGGAGAGCAGTACTTC. The complete variable domain, with remaining parts taken from reference TRBV2 and TRBJ2-7, reads EPEVTQTPSHQVTQMGQEVILRCVPISNHLYFYWYRQILGQKVEFLVSFYNNEISEKSEIFDDQFSVERPDGSNFTLKIRSTKLEDSAMYFCASSRGQGEQYFGPGTRLTVT.